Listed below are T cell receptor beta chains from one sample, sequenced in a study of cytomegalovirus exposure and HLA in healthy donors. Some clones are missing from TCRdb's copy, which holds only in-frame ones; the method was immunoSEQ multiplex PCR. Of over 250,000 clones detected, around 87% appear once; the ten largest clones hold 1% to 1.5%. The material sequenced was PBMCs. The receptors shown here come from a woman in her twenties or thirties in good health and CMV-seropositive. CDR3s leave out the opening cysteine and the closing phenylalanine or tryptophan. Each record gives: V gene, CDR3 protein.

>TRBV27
ASSRRLPRGYEQY
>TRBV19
ASSIRGQYNEQF
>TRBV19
ASSIGAGGYEQY
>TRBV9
ASSQYSGSYYEQY
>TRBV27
ASSQGAPSYNEQF
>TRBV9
ASSVRSDRGSIST
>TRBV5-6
ASSLGPGLAGRSSYEQY
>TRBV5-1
ASSLEMGGSRTYEQY
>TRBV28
ASSSGRRVGY
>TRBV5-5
ASSLGGGGNTIY
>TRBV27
ASSFGTGNTEAF
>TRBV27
ASSSTKLLQGAYNSPLH
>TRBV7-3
ASSLQRGPQETQY
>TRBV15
ATSRDRSNYGYT
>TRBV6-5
ASSYGRGPFQLF
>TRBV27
ASSLWAGGTDTQY
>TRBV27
ASTRLRGRLLQETQY
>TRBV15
ATSSAGKYSNQPQH
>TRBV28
ASSPGGGVPAF
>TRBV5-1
ASSPSSGRGEQY
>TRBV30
AWRRTPNTEAF
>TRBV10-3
AISEPGTAYGYT
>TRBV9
ASSVGRANGYT
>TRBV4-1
ASSHQAGEMYEQY
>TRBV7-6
ASSSRGDMNTEAF
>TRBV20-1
SATKVDEQF
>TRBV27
ASSSALLAVQAEQY
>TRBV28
ASSRTGGRHQPQH
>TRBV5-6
ASSSAGVIGYT
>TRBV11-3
ASSQGHGETQY
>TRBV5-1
ASSHTGSYEQY
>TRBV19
ASSTGTVSYEQY
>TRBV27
ASSGTSGNYGYT
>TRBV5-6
ASSDISGARAFSGNTIY
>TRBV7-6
ASSPRTATDTQY
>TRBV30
AWSVGFEVMNTEAF
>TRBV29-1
SGSGNNEQF
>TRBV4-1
ASSQGGGGRYNEQF
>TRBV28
ASSQLDEQY
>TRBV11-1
ASSFNRGTNEKLF
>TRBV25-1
ATGRDYGYT
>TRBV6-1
ASSDGGRGNEQF